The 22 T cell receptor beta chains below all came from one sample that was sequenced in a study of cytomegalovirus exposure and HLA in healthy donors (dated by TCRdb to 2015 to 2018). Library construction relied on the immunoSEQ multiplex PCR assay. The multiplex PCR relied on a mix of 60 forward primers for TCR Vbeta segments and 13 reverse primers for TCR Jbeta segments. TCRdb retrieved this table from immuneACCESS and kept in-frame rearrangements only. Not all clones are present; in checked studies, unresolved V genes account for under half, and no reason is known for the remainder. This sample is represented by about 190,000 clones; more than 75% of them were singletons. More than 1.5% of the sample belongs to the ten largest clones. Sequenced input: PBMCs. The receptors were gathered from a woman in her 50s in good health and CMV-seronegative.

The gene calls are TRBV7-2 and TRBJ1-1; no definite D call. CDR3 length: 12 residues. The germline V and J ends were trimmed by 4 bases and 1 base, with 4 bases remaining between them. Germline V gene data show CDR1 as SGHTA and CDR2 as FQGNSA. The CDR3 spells CASSWRNTEAFF. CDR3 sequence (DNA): TGTGCCAGCAGCTGGAGGAACACTGAAGCTTTCTTT.

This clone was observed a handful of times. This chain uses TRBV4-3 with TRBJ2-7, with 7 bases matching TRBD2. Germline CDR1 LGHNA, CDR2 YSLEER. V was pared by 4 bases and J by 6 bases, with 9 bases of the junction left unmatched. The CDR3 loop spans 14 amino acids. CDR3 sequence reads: CASSPSSGASEQYF. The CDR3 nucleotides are TGCGCCAGCAGCCCCTCGAGCGGGGCTTCCGAGCAGTACTTC.

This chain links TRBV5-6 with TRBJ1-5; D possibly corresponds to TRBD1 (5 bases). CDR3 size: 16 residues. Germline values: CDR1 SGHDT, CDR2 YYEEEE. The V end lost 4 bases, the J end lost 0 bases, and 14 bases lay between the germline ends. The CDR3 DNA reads TGTGCCAGCAGCGTCCGGGACGGGGGTAGCAATCAGCCCCAGCATTTT. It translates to CASSVRDGGSNQPQHF.

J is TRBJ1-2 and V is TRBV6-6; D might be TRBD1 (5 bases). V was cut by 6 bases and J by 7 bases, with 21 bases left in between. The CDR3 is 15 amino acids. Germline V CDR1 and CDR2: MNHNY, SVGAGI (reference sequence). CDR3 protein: CASSPRRGAGGGYTF. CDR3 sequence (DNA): TGTGCCAGCAGCCCCCGTCGAGGGGCGGGAGGTGGCTACACCTTC.

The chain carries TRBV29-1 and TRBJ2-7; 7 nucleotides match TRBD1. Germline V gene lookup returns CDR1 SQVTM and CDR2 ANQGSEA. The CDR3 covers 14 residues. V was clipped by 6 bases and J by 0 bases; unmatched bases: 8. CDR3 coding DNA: TGCAGCGTGGTCAGGGGGTCGAGCTCCTACGAGCAGTACTTC. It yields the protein CSVVRGSSSYEQYF.

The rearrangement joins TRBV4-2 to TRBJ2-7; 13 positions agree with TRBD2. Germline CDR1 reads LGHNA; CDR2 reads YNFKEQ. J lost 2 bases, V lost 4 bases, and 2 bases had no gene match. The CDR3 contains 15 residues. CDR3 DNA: TGTGCCAGCAGCCTCGGGACTAGCGGGACCTACGAGCAGTACTTC. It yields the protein CASSLGTSGTYEQYF.

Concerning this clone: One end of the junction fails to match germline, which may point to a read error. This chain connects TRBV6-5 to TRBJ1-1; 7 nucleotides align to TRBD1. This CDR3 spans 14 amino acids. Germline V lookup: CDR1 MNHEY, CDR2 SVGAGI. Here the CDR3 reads CASSLTGTYTESFF. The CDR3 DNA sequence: TGTGCCAGCAGTTTGACAGGGACCTACACTGAATCTTTCTTT.

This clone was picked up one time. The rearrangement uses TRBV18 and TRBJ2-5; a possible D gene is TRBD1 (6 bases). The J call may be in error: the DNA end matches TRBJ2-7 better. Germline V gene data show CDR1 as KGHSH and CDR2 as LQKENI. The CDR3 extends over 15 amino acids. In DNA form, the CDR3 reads TGTGCCAGCTCACCCTTGTCTGACAGGTCCTACGAGCAGTACTTC. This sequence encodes CASSPLSDRSYEQYF.

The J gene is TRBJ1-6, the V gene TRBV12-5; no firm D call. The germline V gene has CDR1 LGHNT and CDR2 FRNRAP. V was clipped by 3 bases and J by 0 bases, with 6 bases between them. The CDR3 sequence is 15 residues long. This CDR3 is CASGLQSSYNSPLHF. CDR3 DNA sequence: TGTGCTAGTGGTTTACAGAGCTCCTATAATTCACCCCTCCACTTT.

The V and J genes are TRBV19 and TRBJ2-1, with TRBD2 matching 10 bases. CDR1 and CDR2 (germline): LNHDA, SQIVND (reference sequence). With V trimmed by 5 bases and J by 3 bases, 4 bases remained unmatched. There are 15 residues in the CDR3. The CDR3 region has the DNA TGTGCCAGTAGTTGGCTAGCGGGGGTCTACAATGAGCAGTTCTTC. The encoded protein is CASSWLAGVYNEQFF.

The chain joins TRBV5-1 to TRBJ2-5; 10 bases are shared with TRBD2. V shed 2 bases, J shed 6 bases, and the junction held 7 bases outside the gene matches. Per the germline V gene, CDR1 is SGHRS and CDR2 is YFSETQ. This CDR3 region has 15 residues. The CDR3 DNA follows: TGCGCCAGCAGCTTTCTAGCGGGAGCTGGGAAGACCCAGTACTTC. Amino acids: CASSFLAGAGKTQYF.

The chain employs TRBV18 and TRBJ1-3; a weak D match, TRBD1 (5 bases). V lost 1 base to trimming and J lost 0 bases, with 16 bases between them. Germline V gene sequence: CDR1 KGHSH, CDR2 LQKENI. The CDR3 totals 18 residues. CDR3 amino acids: CASSPLGVPGDSGNTIYF. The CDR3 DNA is TGTGCCAGCTCACCACTCGGCGTACCGGGGGACTCTGGAAACACCATATATTTT.

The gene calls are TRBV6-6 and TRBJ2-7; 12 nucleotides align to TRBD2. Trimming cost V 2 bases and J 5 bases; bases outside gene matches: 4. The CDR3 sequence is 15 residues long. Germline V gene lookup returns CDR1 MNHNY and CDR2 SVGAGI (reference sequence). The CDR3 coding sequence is TGTGCCAGCAGTTACCCGACTAGCGGGAGCGACGAGCAGTACTTC. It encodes CASSYPTSGSDEQYF.

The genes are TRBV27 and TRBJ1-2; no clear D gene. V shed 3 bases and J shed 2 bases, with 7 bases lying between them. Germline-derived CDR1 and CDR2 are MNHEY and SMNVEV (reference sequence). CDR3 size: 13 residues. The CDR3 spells CASSFEGNYGYTF. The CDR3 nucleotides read TGTGCCAGCAGTTTCGAGGGAAACTATGGCTACACCTTC.

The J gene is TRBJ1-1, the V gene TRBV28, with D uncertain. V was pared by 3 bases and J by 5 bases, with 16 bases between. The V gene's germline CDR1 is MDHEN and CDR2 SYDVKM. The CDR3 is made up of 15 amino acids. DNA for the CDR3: TGTGCCAGCAGTTTCCAGGTCCCCCTCGTTACTGAAGCTTTCTTT. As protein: CASSFQVPLVTEAFF.

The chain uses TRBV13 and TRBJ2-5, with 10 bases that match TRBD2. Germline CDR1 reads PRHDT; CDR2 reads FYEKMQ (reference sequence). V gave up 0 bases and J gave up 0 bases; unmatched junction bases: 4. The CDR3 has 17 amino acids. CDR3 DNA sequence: TGTGCCAGCAGCTTAGGCACTAGCGGGGTTCACCAAGAGACCCAGTACTTC. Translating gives CASSLGTSGVHQETQYF.

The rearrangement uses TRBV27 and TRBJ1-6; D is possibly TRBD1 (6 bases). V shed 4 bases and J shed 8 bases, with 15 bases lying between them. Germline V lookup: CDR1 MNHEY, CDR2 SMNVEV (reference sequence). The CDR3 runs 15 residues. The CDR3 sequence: CASSYGTPTYSPLHF. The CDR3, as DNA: TGTGCCAGCAGTTACGGGACACCGACATATTCACCCCTCCACTTT.

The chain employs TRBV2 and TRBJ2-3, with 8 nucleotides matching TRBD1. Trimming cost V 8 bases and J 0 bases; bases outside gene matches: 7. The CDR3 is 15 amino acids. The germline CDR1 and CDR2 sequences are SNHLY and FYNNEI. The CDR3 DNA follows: TGTGCCAGCGGAACGGGACAGGCGAGCACAGATACGCAGTATTTT. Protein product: CASGTGQASTDTQYF.

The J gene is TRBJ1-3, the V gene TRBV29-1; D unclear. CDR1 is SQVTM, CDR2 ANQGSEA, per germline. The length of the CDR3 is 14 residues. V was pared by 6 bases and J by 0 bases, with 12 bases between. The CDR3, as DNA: TGCAGCGTAGAGACTTCCCGCTCTGGAAACACCATATATTTT. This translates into CSVETSRSGNTIYF.

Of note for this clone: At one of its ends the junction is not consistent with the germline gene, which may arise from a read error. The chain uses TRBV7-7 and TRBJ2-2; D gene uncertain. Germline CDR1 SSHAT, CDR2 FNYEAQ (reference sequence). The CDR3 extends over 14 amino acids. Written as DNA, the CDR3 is TGTGCTAGCAGCTTAGACGGGAACACCGGGGAGCTGTTTTTT. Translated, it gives CASSLDGNTGELFF.

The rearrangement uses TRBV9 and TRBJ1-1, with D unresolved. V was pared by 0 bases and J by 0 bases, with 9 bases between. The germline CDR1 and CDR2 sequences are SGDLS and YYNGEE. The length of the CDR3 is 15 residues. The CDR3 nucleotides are TGTGCCAGCAGCGTAGAAAGGAGCTTGAACACTGAAGCTTTCTTT. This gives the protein CASSVERSLNTEAFF.

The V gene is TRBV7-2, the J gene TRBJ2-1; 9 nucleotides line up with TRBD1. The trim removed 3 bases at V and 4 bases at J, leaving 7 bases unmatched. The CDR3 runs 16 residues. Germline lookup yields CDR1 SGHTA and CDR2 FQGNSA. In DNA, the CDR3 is TGTGCCAGCAGCTTTTCCGGGACAGGGACATACAATGAGCAGTTCTTC. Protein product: CASSFSGTGTYNEQFF. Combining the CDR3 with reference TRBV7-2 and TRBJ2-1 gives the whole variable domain GAGVSQSPSNKVTEKGKDVELRCDPISGHTALYWYRQSLGQGLEFLIYFQGNSAPDKSGLPSDRFSAERTGGSVSTLTIQRTQQEDSAVYLCASSFSGTGTYNEQFFGPGTRLTVL.